Listed below are T cell receptor beta chains from one sample, sequenced in a study of cytomegalovirus exposure and HLA in healthy donors. Sequencing used immunoSEQ multiplex PCR; TCRdb keeps in-frame clones, though not all of them. The clone table shows some 80,000 clones, with the ten largest holding approximately 14%. Material: PBMCs. These receptors originate from a man in his fifties in good health and CMV-seropositive. CDR3s include the opening cysteine and the closing phenylalanine or tryptophan. The D gene is left open where the match is weak.

D: -; V: TRBV9; J: TRBJ2-5; DNA: TGTGCCAGCAGCGTCGGCGGGAACCAAGAGACCCAGTACTTC; CDR3: CASSVGGNQETQYF
D: TRBD2; V: TRBV9; J: TRBJ2-3; DNA: TGTGCCAGCAGCGTGAGCGGGAGAGGAACAGATACGCAGTATTTT; CDR3: CASSVSGRGTDTQYF
D: TRBD1; V: TRBV9; J: TRBJ1-6; DNA: TGTGCCAGCAGCGTCACAGGGGCTGGGGATTCACCCCTCCACTTT; CDR3: CASSVTGAGDSPLHF
D: -; V: TRBV4-2; J: TRBJ1-2; DNA: TGTGCCAGCAGCCAAGGAGGTCTACGAGATTCTAACTATGGCTACACCTTC; CDR3: CASSQGGLRDSNYGYTF
D: -; V: TRBV29-1; J: TRBJ1-6; DNA: TGCAGCGTAGCCCAGGACAGATCCTCCCCCCTCCACTTT; CDR3: CSVAQDRSSPLHF
D: TRBD2; V: TRBV11-2; J: TRBJ2-5; DNA: TGTGCCAGCAGCCCCCTCCCAGTAGCGGGGACCCAAGAGACCCAGTACTTC; CDR3: CASSPLPVAGTQETQYF
D: TRBD1; V: TRBV15; J: TRBJ2-5; DNA: TGTGCCACCAGCAGAGACCCTACAGGGGAAGAGACCCAGTACTTC; CDR3: CATSRDPTGEETQYF
D: -; V: TRBV29-1; J: TRBJ1-2; DNA: TGCAGCGTTGGACCAGGGAATGAGGACTACACCTTC; CDR3: CSVGPGNEDYTF
D: -; V: TRBV9; J: TRBJ1-1; DNA: TGTGCCAGCAGCTTAGGAGAGAACACTGAAGCTTTCTTT; CDR3: CASSLGENTEAFF
D: -; V: TRBV29-1; J: TRBJ2-4; DNA: TGCAGCGTTGGCGAGCGGCTAGCCAAAAACATTCAGTACTTC; CDR3: CSVGERLAKNIQYF
D: -; V: TRBV9; J: TRBJ2-2; DNA: TGTGCCAGCAGCCCGCAGGGTTACACCGGGGAGCTGTTTTTT; CDR3: CASSPQGYTGELFF
D: TRBD1; V: TRBV5-1; J: TRBJ2-2; DNA: TGCGCCAGCAGTTCGACAGGGTACGACACCGGGGAGCTGTTTTTT; CDR3: CASSSTGYDTGELFF
D: -; V: TRBV7-9; J: TRBJ1-2; DNA: TGTGCCAGCAGCTTAGCAGAGGATGGCTACACCTTC; CDR3: CASSLAEDGYTF
D: -; V: TRBV2; J: TRBJ1-2; DNA: TGTGCCAGCAGTGAGGGGCAGGGAAGCTATGGCTACACCTTC; CDR3: CASSEGQGSYGYTF
D: -; V: TRBV7-9; J: TRBJ2-1; DNA: TGTGCCAGCAGCGAAAGAGGGAACAATGAGCAGTTCTTC; CDR3: CASSERGNNEQFF
D: TRBD1; V: TRBV28; J: TRBJ1-2; DNA: TGTGCCAGCAGTCTGCGGACAGGGGACTATGGCTACACCTTC; CDR3: CASSLRTGDYGYTF
D: TRBD1; V: TRBV10-3; J: TRBJ1-5; DNA: TGTGCCATCAGCCGCGACCCGGGACAGTCTTGGCCCCAGCATTTT; CDR3: CAISRDPGQSWPQHF
D: TRBD1; V: TRBV7-8; J: TRBJ1-1; DNA: TGTGCCAGCAGTCCCAGACAGGGGTACACTGAAGCTTTCTTT; CDR3: CASSPRQGYTEAFF
D: TRBD1; V: TRBV12-5; J: TRBJ1-2; DNA: TGTGCTAGTGGACCTGGGACAGCTGTGGGGCTTAACTATGGCTACACCTTC; CDR3: CASGPGTAVGLNYGYTF
D: -; V: TRBV19; J: TRBJ1-2; DNA: TGTGCCAGTAGTAGTGGAGCCCCCCTGAGAAGGTATGGCTACACCTTC; CDR3: CASSSGAPLRRYGYTF
D: -; V: TRBV18; J: TRBJ1-1; DNA: TGTGCCAGCTCACCACGAACAGGGTGGAACACTGAAGCTTTCTTT; CDR3: CASSPRTGWNTEAFF
D: TRBD1; V: TRBV5-1; J: TRBJ2-5; DNA: TGCGCCAGCAGCGGGGGACAGGGGAGCACCCAGTACTTC; CDR3: CASSGGQGSTQYF
D: -; V: TRBV5-6; J: TRBJ1-2; DNA: TGTGCCAGCAGCTTTTATGAGCAAGGGAGCCGGCCCTATGGCTACACCTTC; CDR3: CASSFYEQGSRPYGYTF
D: TRBD1; V: TRBV30; J: TRBJ2-4; DNA: TGTGCCTGGTCACCGGGACAGGGTGAGATTCAGTACTTC; CDR3: CAWSPGQGEIQYF
D: TRBD2; V: TRBV10-3; J: TRBJ2-6; DNA: TGTGCCATCAGGTCCGGGACTAGCGGGAGCAATGGGGCCAACGTCCTGACTTTC; CDR3: CAIRSGTSGSNGANVLTF
D: TRBD2; V: TRBV6-4; J: TRBJ2-5; DNA: TGTGCCAGCAGTACCGGGACTAGCGGGCAAGAGACCCAGTACTTC; CDR3: CASSTGTSGQETQYF
D: -; V: TRBV6-1; J: TRBJ2-3; DNA: TGTGCCAGCATAAGGAACAGGGCCACAGATACGCAGTATTTT; CDR3: CASIRNRATDTQYF
D: -; V: TRBV11-2; J: TRBJ2-7; DNA: TGTGCCAGCCGTCGAAACCTTATTCTACGGGCTAGCGAAACCTACGAGCAGTACTTC; CDR3: CASRRNLILRASETYEQYF
D: TRBD1; V: TRBV4-1; J: TRBJ2-5; DNA: TGCGCCAGCAGCCAATCCCCGGGACAGAAGCAAGAGACCCAGTACTTC; CDR3: CASSQSPGQKQETQYF
D: -; V: TRBV2; J: TRBJ2-1; DNA: TGTGCCAGCAGGGTGGGCTTTGAGAATAATGAGCAGTTCTTC; CDR3: CASRVGFENNEQFF
D: -; V: TRBV7-8; J: TRBJ2-2; DNA: TGTGCCAGCAGCTCTTCCGGGGCGAACACCGGGGAGCTGTTTTTT; CDR3: CASSSSGANTGELFF
D: TRBD1; V: TRBV5-4; J: TRBJ2-3; DNA: TGTGCCAGCAGCTCCGGGACAGGGGGCACAGATACGCAGTATTTT; CDR3: CASSSGTGGTDTQYF
D: TRBD1; V: TRBV9; J: TRBJ2-5; DNA: TGTGCCAGCAGCCTACAGGGGGCGCGCCAAGAGACCCAGTACTTC; CDR3: CASSLQGARQETQYF
D: -; V: TRBV30; J: TRBJ2-2; DNA: TGTGCCTGGAGTGGTCCCTGGCCATACACCGGGGAGCTGTTTTTT; CDR3: CAWSGPWPYTGELFF
D: TRBD1; V: TRBV5-6; J: TRBJ1-4; DNA: TGTGCCAGCAGCTGGGACAGTGAAAAACTGTTTTTT; CDR3: CASSWDSEKLFF
D: TRBD1; V: TRBV19; J: TRBJ1-4; DNA: TGTGCCAGTAGTACCTCCGGGACAGGGAGTGAAAAACTGTTTTTT; CDR3: CASSTSGTGSEKLFF
D: -; V: TRBV5-1; J: TRBJ1-5; DNA: TGCGCCAGCAGCCCGCAACCGGGTAACAATCAGCCCCAGCATTTT; CDR3: CASSPQPGNNQPQHF
D: TRBD1; V: TRBV10-1; J: TRBJ2-2; DNA: TGCGCCAGCAGTGACCGGGACAGTTCCGGGGAGCTGTTTTTT; CDR3: CASSDRDSSGELFF
D: -; V: TRBV19; J: TRBJ1-5; DNA: TGTGCCAGTAGTATCCGAGCGATGAGGGTTAGCAATCAGCCCCAGCATTTT; CDR3: CASSIRAMRVSNQPQHF
D: -; V: TRBV2; J: TRBJ1-6; DNA: TGTGCCAGCAGTGAAGGTTGGAGCACCCTCCACTTT; CDR3: CASSEGWSTLHF
D: TRBD1; V: TRBV29-1; J: TRBJ2-3; DNA: TGCAGCGTCCACAGGGGACCTAGCACAGATACGCAGTATTTT; CDR3: CSVHRGPSTDTQYF
D: TRBD2; V: TRBV18; J: TRBJ2-1; DNA: TGTGCCAGCTCACCCCCTCGGCGGGGGAACAATGAGCAGTTCTTC; CDR3: CASSPPRRGNNEQFF
D: -; V: TRBV13; J: TRBJ1-5; DNA: TGTGCCAGCAGTAACAGTCCCCGCAATCAGCCCCAGCATTTT; CDR3: CASSNSPRNQPQHF
D: -; V: TRBV4-1; J: TRBJ2-6; DNA: TGCGCCAGCAGCCAAGGGGCCTCTGGGGCCAACGTCCTGACTTTC; CDR3: CASSQGASGANVLTF
D: -; V: TRBV5-6; J: TRBJ1-2; DNA: TGTGCCAGCAGCTTGAAAGGGGAAAACTATGGCTACACCTTC; CDR3: CASSLKGENYGYTF
D: -; V: TRBV19; J: TRBJ1-1; DNA: TGTGCCAGTAGTTTGGGGTGGGGCGGGAAGAACACTGAAGCTTTCTTT; CDR3: CASSLGWGGKNTEAFF
D: -; V: TRBV5-1; J: TRBJ2-3; DNA: TGCGCCAGCAGCTTGGCCCCAGAGGTGGAAGTCACAGATACGCAGTATTTT; CDR3: CASSLAPEVEVTDTQYF
D: TRBD2; V: TRBV19; J: TRBJ2-7; DNA: TGTGCCAGTAGTCCCCGGGCCGGGGGGGTCTACGAGCAGTACTTC; CDR3: CASSPRAGGVYEQYF
D: -; V: TRBV7-8; J: TRBJ1-2; DNA: TGTGCCAGCAGCTTACGTGACTTCGATGGCTACACCTTC; CDR3: CASSLRDFDGYTF
D: -; V: TRBV2; J: TRBJ1-2; DNA: TGTGCCAGCAGTGTTGAGGTCCCTGGCTACACCTTC; CDR3: CASSVEVPGYTF
D: -; V: TRBV6-1; J: TRBJ1-2; DNA: TGTGCCAGCGGGGGGGCAGGACCCCACTATGGCTACACCTTC; CDR3: CASGGAGPHYGYTF
D: -; V: TRBV7-8; J: TRBJ2-7; DNA: TGTGCCAGCAGTCGAAATGGGCCTCTCGACGAGCAGTACTTC; CDR3: CASSRNGPLDEQYF